These 18 T cell receptor beta chains came from one sample sequenced in a study of blood T cell repertoires in COVID-19. Clones were sequenced by immunoSEQ multiplex PCR, and TCRdb holds only the in-frame ones, with some missing. The data contain some 180,000 clones, roughly 80% of them singletons. Specimen: peripheral blood. All receptors derive from a man aged 50-59 years who had recovered from COVID-19.

The chain employs TRBV3-1 (or the pseudogene TRBV3-2) and TRBJ2-4, with TRBD1 matching over 9 bases. CDR3 length equals 14 residues. Trimming took 4 bases from V and 6 from J; bases not matched to a gene: 4. Germline CDR1 reads LGHDT; CDR2 reads YNNKEL (reference sequence). The CDR3 DNA is TGTGCCAGCAGCCTAACGGGACAGGGAAACATTCAGTACTTC. Amino acid sequence: CASSLTGQGNIQYF.

This clone showed up many times. V gene TRBV11-3 combines with J gene TRBJ2-6; 10 bases are a match to TRBD1. J was trimmed by 0 bases and V by 5 bases; bases with no gene match: 4. CDR3 size: 17 residues. The germline gives CDR1 SGHNT, CDR2 YENEEA. The CDR3 sequence: CASSPGTGASGANVLTF. The CDR3 coding sequence is TGTGCCAGCAGCCCCGGGACAGGGGCCTCTGGGGCCAACGTCCTGACTTTC.

This clone is labeled as medium-sized. The gene calls are TRBV7-6 and TRBJ1-1, with 9 bases fitting TRBD1. This CDR3 comprises 14 residues. CDR1 and CDR2 from the germline V gene are SGHVS and FNYEAQ. With V trimmed by 2 bases and J by 3 bases, 1 base remained unmatched. CDR3 in amino acids: CASSLTGGHTEAFF. DNA of the CDR3: TGTGCCAGCAGCTTAACAGGGGGCCACACTGAAGCTTTCTTT.

The genes are TRBV15 and TRBJ2-3; 10 bases line up with TRBD2. CDR3 length: 16 residues. Trimming took 3 bases from V and 0 from J; bases not matched to a gene: 3. Germline V gives CDR1 LNHNV, CDR2 YYDKDF (reference sequence). In DNA, the CDR3 is TGTGCCACCAGCAGGCAGACTAGCGGGAGCACAGATACGCAGTATTTT. It is translated as CATSRQTSGSTDTQYF. Supplemented by reference TRBV15 and TRBJ2-3, the full variable domain reads DAMVIQNPRYQVTQFGKPVTLSCSQTLNHNVMYWYQQKSSQAPKLLFHYYDKDFNNEADTPDNFQSRRPNTSFCFLDIRSPGLGDTAMYLCATSRQTSGSTDTQYFGPGTRLTVL.

CDR3: CASSSTGTLRYNEQYF. DNA of the CDR3: TGTGCCAGCAGCTCTACCGGGACACTCAGGTACAACGAGCAGTACTTC. The chain is built from TRBV5-4 and TRBJ2-7, with D perhaps matching TRBD1 (6 bases). This CDR3 has 16 residues. Trimming removed 3 bases at V and 5 bases at J, with 21 bases between. CDR1 and CDR2 from the germline V gene are SGHNT and YYREEE (reference sequence).

This chain links TRBV6-8 with TRBJ1-4; 12 bases line up with TRBD1. The CDR3 is 19 amino acids. V dropped 7 bases and J dropped 2; count of bases not matched to a gene: 14. From germline, CDR1 is MNHGY and CDR2 SAAAGT. CDR3 amino acids: CASTRSGTGGISTNEKLFF. CDR3 nucleotide sequence: TGTGCCAGCACCCGAAGCGGGACAGGGGGCATTAGTACTAATGAAAAACTGTTTTTT.

The chain joins TRBV10-3 to TRBJ2-5; TRBD1 aligns across 8 bases. The CDR3 is 18 amino acids. J lost 1 base, V lost 3 bases, and 13 bases had no gene match. The germline gives CDR1 ENHRY, CDR2 SYGVKD. The CDR3 nucleotides read TGTGCCATCAGTGACCAGGACAGGGTAATGACTAGCCAAGAGACCCAGTACTTC. This translates into CAISDQDRVMTSQETQYF.

This chain links TRBV2 with TRBJ1-1; no reliable D call. Trimming pared 4 bases from V and 1 base from J, leaving 7 bases between. Germline CDR1 is SNHLY and CDR2 is FYNNEI. The CDR3 is 13 residues long. The CDR3 reads CASSGLRNTEAFF. For the CDR3, the DNA is TGTGCCAGCAGTGGTCTCAGGAACACTGAAGCTTTCTTT.

V usage is TRBV2 and J usage is TRBJ1-1; D gene unclear. This CDR3 comprises 11 residues. V lost 3 bases to trimming and J lost 11 bases, with 10 bases between them. Germline CDR1 and CDR2: SNHLY and FYNNEI. The CDR3 region is CASSERVVAFF. The CDR3 nucleotides read TGTGCCAGCAGTGAGAGGGTTGTGGCTTTCTTT.

The rearrangement uses TRBV6-1 and TRBJ1-4, with D possibly being TRBD1 (5 bases). Trimming took 3 bases from V and 0 from J, leaving 11 bases between them. CDR3 length: 16 residues. Germline loops: CDR1 MNHNS, CDR2 SASEGT. The CDR3 sequence is CASSDYQQATNEKLFF. Written as DNA, the CDR3 is TGTGCCAGCAGTGATTACCAACAGGCAACTAATGAAAAACTGTTTTTT.

The chain uses TRBV5-1 and TRBJ2-2, with TRBD1 matching 8 bases. Per the germline V gene, CDR1 is SGHRS and CDR2 is YFSETQ. The CDR3 spans 15 residues. V shed 9 bases, J shed 4 bases, and the junction held 11 bases outside the gene matches. The CDR3 protein is CAIPPTGGSTGELFF. In DNA form, the CDR3 reads TGCGCCATCCCACCCACAGGGGGAAGCACCGGGGAGCTGTTTTTT.

Turning to this clone: At one boundary the junction diverges from the germline segment, which might be a read error. The genes are TRBV29-1 and TRBJ2-7, with 7 bases that match TRBD1. CDR3 length equals 14 residues. Germline CDR1 and CDR2: SQVTM and ANQGSEA. The CDR3 sequence is CSVKDRVDSYEQYF. CDR3 DNA sequence: TGCAGCGTTAAAGACAGGGTGGATTCCTACGAGCAGTACTTC.

This chain links TRBV7-9 with TRBJ2-1; 8 positions match TRBD2. From germline, CDR1 is SEHNR and CDR2 FQNEAQ (reference sequence). Trimming took 4 bases from V and 0 from J; bases not matched to a gene: 5. This CDR3 is 16 amino acids long. The DNA for the CDR3 is TGTGCCAGCAGCTCGGTCCTAGCGGGCTCCTACAATGAGCAGTTCTTC. Translation: CASSSVLAGSYNEQFF. Based on the CDR3 plus reference TRBV7-9 and TRBJ2-1, the full variable domain is DTGVSQNPRHKITKRGQNVTFRCDPISEHNRLYWYRQTLGQGPEFLTYFQNEAQLEKSRLLSDRFSAERPKGSFSTLEIQRTEQGDSAMYLCASSSVLAGSYNEQFFGPGTRLTVL.

This clone was detected only a few times. The rearrangement links TRBV10-3 to TRBJ2-1; D remains unclear. The CDR3 covers 11 residues. V lost 6 bases, J lost 9 bases, and 9 bases lay in between. Germline-derived CDR1 and CDR2 are ENHRY and SYGVKD. CDR3 DNA sequence: TGTGCCATCAGCTCTGTCGGTGAGCAGTTCTTC. Amino acids: CAISSVGEQFF.

This sequence joins TRBV7-7 and TRBJ2-7; D perhaps matches TRBD2 (5 bases). This CDR3 contains 13 residues. Germline V gene data show CDR1 as SSHAT and CDR2 as FNYEAQ (reference sequence). With 5 bases removed from V and 6 bases from J, the gap between germline ends came to 14 bases. CDR3 bases: TGTGCCAGCAGCCCAATGGGGAGAGGCGAGCAGTACTTC. Encoded protein: CASSPMGRGEQYF.

The CDR3, as DNA: TGCAGCGTTAAGATCGGGGGGAACACTGAAGCTTTCTTT. Amino acids: CSVKIGGNTEAFF. The V call is TRBV29-1, the J call TRBJ1-1; tentative D call: TRBD1 (5 bases). The germline gives CDR1 SQVTM, CDR2 ANQGSEA. CDR3 length: 13 residues. Trimming cost V 5 bases and J 1 base, with 11 bases left between them.

The chain has TRBV2 and TRBJ1-2; D not certain. CDR3 length: 11 amino acids. The V and J ends lost 6 bases and 8 bases respectively, with 10 bases between them. Germline assignment: CDR1 SNHLY and CDR2 FYNNEI. CDR3 nucleotide sequence: TGTGCCAGCAGCCTGACAAGAGGCTACACCTTC. Encoded protein: CASSLTRGYTF. The variable domain in full, with the rest retrieved from reference TRBV2 and TRBJ1-2, is EPEVTQTPSHQVTQMGQEVILRCVPISNHLYFYWYRQILGQKVEFLVSFYNNEISEKSEIFDDQFSVERPDGSNFTLKIRSTKLEDSAMYFCASSLTRGYTFGSGTRLTVV.

The chain is built from TRBV28 and TRBJ2-7; D is possibly TRBD2 (6 bases). Per the germline V gene, CDR1 is MDHEN and CDR2 is SYDVKM. The V gene lost 6 bases and the J gene lost 2 bases, with 11 bases spanning the gap. The CDR3 contains 13 residues. The CDR3 region is CASRKGGTYEQYF. CDR3 nucleotides: TGTGCCAGCAGGAAAGGAGGGACCTACGAGCAGTACTTC.